This T cell receptor beta chain came from a study of early T cells in non-severe SARS-CoV-2 infection. The germline CDR1 and CDR2 sequences are LGHNT and FRNRAP. With V trimmed by 5 bases and J by 8 bases, 15 bases remained unmatched. The CDR3 runs 17 residues. Each single cDNA molecule received a unique molecular identifier. TCRdb called the 5' RACE reads again in MiXCR, with one record for every CDR3 protein. The table lists about 33,000 distinct CDR3 sequences, approximately 5% of them singletons. The sample holds many counts of this clonotype. The rearrangement uses TRBV12-5 and TRBJ1-6, with 7 bases that match TRBD1. The clonotype comes from an adult who was a healthcare worker with PCR-confirmed SARS-CoV-2 infection or an uninfected control (not recorded which). Sequencing input: whole blood. The CDR3 protein is CASGPVDRTSFHSPLHF. CDR3 nucleotides: TGTGCTAGTGGTCCCGTGGACAGGACCAGCTTTCATTCACCCCTCCACTTT.